This T cell receptor beta chain appears in the sequencing data of a study of shared clonotypes between healthy human individuals. Method: immunoSEQ multiplex PCR; TCRdb's copy keeps in-frame clones and lacks some. The sample lists 2 million to 2.5 million clones, less than 95% occurring once. Naive CD8 cells lacked CD45RO, underwent positive selection for CCR7 and left out terminally differentiated effector memory CD45RA+ cells. The CDR3 spans 17 residues. V lost 0 bases and J lost 4, with 16 bases in between. Germline V CDR1 and CDR2: LGHNA, YSLEER. Input material: naive CD8+ T cells sorted from blood. This TCR was sampled from a man aged 18 to 29 in good health. The chain is built from TRBV4-3 and TRBJ2-1, with TRBD2 as a possible D gene (6 bases). DNA of the CDR3: TGCGCCAGCAGCCAAGATAGTGTAGAGGAGGGGTACAATGAGCAGTTCTTC. As protein: CASSQDSVEEGYNEQFF.